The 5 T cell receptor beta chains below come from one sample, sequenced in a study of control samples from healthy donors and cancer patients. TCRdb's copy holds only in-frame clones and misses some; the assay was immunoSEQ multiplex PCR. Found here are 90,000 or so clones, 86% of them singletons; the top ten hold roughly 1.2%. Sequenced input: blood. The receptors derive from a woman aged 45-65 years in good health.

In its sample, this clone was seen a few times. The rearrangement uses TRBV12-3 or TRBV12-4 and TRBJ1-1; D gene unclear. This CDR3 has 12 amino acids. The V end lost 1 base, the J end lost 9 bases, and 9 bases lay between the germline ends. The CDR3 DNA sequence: TGTGCCAGCAGTTTAGTTCCGGGGAAAGCTTTCTTT. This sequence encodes CASSLVPGKAFF.

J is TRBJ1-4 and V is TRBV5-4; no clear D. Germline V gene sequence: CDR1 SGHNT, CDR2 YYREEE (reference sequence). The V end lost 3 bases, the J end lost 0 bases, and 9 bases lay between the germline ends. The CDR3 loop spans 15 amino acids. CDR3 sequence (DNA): TGTGCCAGCAGCTCCGGAGCCACAACTAATGAAAAACTGTTTTTT. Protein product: CASSSGATTNEKLFF. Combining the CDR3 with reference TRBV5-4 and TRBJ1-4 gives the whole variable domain ETGVTQSPTHLIKTRGQQVTLRCSSQSGHNTVSWYQQALGQGPQFIFQYYREEENGRGNFPPRFSGLQFPNYSSELNVNALELDDSALYLCASSSGATTNEKLFFGSGTQLSVL.

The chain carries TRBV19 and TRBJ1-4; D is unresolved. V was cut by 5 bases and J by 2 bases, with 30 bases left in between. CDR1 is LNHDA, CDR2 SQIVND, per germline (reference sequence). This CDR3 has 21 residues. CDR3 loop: CASSSISWQVSEPGTNEKLFF. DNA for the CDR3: TGTGCCAGTAGTTCCATATCCTGGCAGGTGTCGGAACCTGGGACTAATGAAAAACTGTTTTTT.

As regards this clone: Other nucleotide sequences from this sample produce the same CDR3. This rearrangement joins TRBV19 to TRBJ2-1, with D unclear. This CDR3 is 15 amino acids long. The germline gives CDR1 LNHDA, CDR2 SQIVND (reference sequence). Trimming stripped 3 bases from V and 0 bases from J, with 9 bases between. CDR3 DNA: TGTGCCAGTAGTATCTCGGGTGGCTCCTACAATGAGCAGTTCTTC. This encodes CASSISGGSYNEQFF.

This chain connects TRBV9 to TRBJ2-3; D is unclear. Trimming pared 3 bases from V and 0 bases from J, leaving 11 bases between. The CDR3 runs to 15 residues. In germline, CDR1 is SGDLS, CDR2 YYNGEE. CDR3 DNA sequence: TGTGCCAGCAGCGCGTCGACATTGAGCACAGATACGCAGTATTTT. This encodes CASSASTLSTDTQYF.